Here is one TCR beta chain with its context. Its specificity is not known. The record originates from a study of T cells after yellow fever vaccination. Study outcomes and limitations: The study re-detected most primary-vaccination clones after the booster (approximately 97% CD4, 88% CD8).

Each CDR3 protein gets one entry after TCRdb re-called the 5' RACE reads with MiXCR. The profile shows nearly 300,000 distinct CDR3 sequences, approximately 8% of them singletons. Trimming removed 6 bases from V and 3 bases from J, with 21 bases in between. This CDR3 has 17 residues. This sample comprised CD4+ T cells sorted from PBMCs, obtained 5 days after the yellow fever booster vaccination. The source is a man aged 18 to 29 who received the YFV17D yellow fever vaccine. The V gene is TRBV12-3 or TRBV12-4, the J gene TRBJ1-3; D possibly corresponds to TRBD1 (5 bases). The chain's CDR3 is CASSLRRGASRGNTIYF. The CDR3 coding sequence is TGTGCCAGCAGCTTAAGACGTGGGGCCTCTCGTGGAAACACCATATATTTT.